These 10 T cell receptor beta chains were all obtained from the same sample, sequenced in a study of T cell repertoires in cytomegalovirus infection. Each CDR3 protein is one row after TCRdb ran MiXCR on the reads. The profile shows fewer than 300,000 distinct CDR3 sequences, about a quarter of them singletons. The sequencing sample was made of PBMCs. Every receptor here comes from a human donor in good health (CMV status not recorded). Some clones in this sample may be carry-over from other donors' samples.

This clonotype has at least ten counts. The chain uses TRBV7-9 and TRBJ2-7; D tentatively fits TRBD1 or TRBD2 (5 bases each). This CDR3 region has 15 residues. With 5 bases removed from V and 7 bases from J, the gap between germline ends came to 21 bases. In germline, CDR1 is SEHNR, CDR2 FQNEAQ (reference sequence). Written as DNA, the CDR3 is TGTGCCAGCAGCCCCTGGGGCGGGCCTGGGACGGAGCAGTACTTC. This codes for CASSPWGGPGTEQYF.

This clonotype was counted between two and nine times. The V and J genes are TRBV6-1 and TRBJ2-7; D is perhaps TRBD1 (6 bases). The V gene's germline CDR1 is MNHNS and CDR2 SASEGT. Deletions cut 5 bases from V and 9 bases from J, with 17 bases between. The CDR3 loop spans 13 amino acids. The CDR3 DNA sequence: TGTGCCAGCAGTCCGGGACACCCCCAGGGGCAGTACTTC. Encoded protein: CASSPGHPQGQYF.

There are many counts of this clonotype. The gene calls are TRBV24-1 and TRBJ2-3; TRBD2 might be the D (6 bases). Germline assignment: CDR1 KGHDR and CDR2 SFDVKD. The CDR3 spans 15 residues. V dropped 3 bases and J dropped 6 bases, with 15 bases sitting between them. The CDR3 sequence: CATSDPAGTGDTQYF. CDR3 DNA sequence: TGTGCCACCAGTGATCCCGCTGGGACTGGGGATACGCAGTATTTT.

The table lists this clonotype with a few counts. This sequence joins TRBV6-2 or TRBV6-3 and TRBJ2-7; D might be TRBD2 (6 bases). CDR1 and CDR2 (germline): MNHEY, SVGEGT. The CDR3 consists of 14 residues. The V end lost 10 bases, the J end lost 2 bases, and 18 bases lay between the germline ends. The CDR3 is CATHRAGYTYEQYF. The CDR3 DNA sequence: TGTGCCACCCATAGGGCGGGGTACACCTACGAGCAGTACTTC.

This clonotype was seen ten or more times. The chain couples TRBV29-1 to TRBJ2-1; 10 positions agree with TRBD2. This CDR3 has 13 amino acids. The junction had 14 bases not matched to a gene; V was cut back by 7 bases and J by 14 bases. Germline V CDR1 and CDR2: SQVTM, ANQGSEA. The CDR3 is CSGRGDKAGGEFF. The CDR3 DNA reads TGCAGCGGGAGAGGAGATAAAGCGGGGGGGGAGTTCTTC.

This clonotype was seen a few times. The J gene is TRBJ2-3, the V gene TRBV10-3, with D unresolved. The CDR3 consists of 14 residues. The V gene lost 3 bases and the J gene lost 3 bases, with 10 bases spanning the gap. Germline CDR1 is ENHRY and CDR2 is SYGVKD. The CDR3 nucleotides are TGTGCCATCAGTGAAAGTGTAGGAACAGATACGCAGTATTTT. The encoded protein is CAISESVGTDTQYF.

The table lists this clonotype with a few counts. This chain joins TRBV7-2 and TRBJ2-7, with TRBD1 matching over 9 bases. J lost 3 bases, V lost 4 bases, and 4 bases had no gene match. Germline V gene data show CDR1 as SGHTA and CDR2 as FQGNSA. The CDR3 contains 14 residues. As DNA, the CDR3 is TGTGCCAGCAGCTCCCGACAGGGGGACTACGAGCAGTACTTC. It yields the protein CASSSRQGDYEQYF.

The CDR3 sequence: CSASGGVGANVLTF. The CDR3 coding sequence is TGCAGTGCTAGCGGCGGGGTTGGGGCCAACGTCCTGACTTTC. The rearrangement joins TRBV20-1 to TRBJ2-6, with TRBD2 as a possible D gene (6 bases). The CDR3 is 14 residues long. V shed 3 bases and J shed 3 bases, with 9 bases lying between them. The V gene's germline CDR1 is DFQATT and CDR2 SNEGSKA (reference sequence).

This clonotype has just a few counts. The chain uses TRBV11-2 and TRBJ2-7, with 8 bases aligning to TRBD1. Germline loops: CDR1 SGHAT, CDR2 FQNNGV. Unmatched junction bases numbered 5, after V lost 6 bases and J lost 4 bases. The CDR3 covers 13 residues. The DNA for the CDR3 is TGTGCCAGCAGGGGACAGGTAGGATACGAGCAGTACTTC. Protein: CASRGQVGYEQYF. Full variable domain (outside the CDR3, taken from reference TRBV11-2 and TRBJ2-7): EAGVAQSPRYKIIEKRQSVAFWCNPISGHATLYWYQQILGQGPKLLIQFQNNGVVDDSQLPKDRFSAERLKGVDSTLKIQPAKLEDSAVYLCASRGQVGYEQYFGPGTRLTVT.

This clonotype was recorded a few times. The CDR3 DNA is TGCGCCAGCAGCTTGGACTGGGGGCAGCCCCAGCATTTT. It translates to CASSLDWGQPQHF. V and J are TRBV5-1 and TRBJ1-5; possible D gene TRBD1, 5 bases. The CDR3 consists of 13 residues. Germline V CDR1 and CDR2: SGHRS, YFSETQ. V shed 0 bases and J shed 7 bases, with 8 bases lying between them.